These T cell receptor beta chains were read from a single sample in a study of identical twins. Using its own MiXCR run on the 5' RACE reads, TCRdb lists one record per CDR3 protein. The sample holds more than 600,000 distinct CDR3 sequences, about 20% seen once. These data were likewise used in another study, on T cells expressing NK-cell markers.

The material sequenced was PBMCs. The receptors stem from a woman under 30 in good health. Each CDR3 is given with its conserved first and last residue. The D gene is left open where the match is weak. Clone size is given for some rows only: seen once, a few or many times, or a class if the clone is expanded.

V gene,J gene,CDR3 length,clone size,D gene,CDR3 DNA,CDR3 protein
TRBV12-5,TRBJ2-3,19,.,TRBD2,TGTGCTAGTGGTTTGGTACACCACTACGGAGCGGGGGAGACAGATACGCAGTATTTT,CASGLVHHYGAGETDTQYF
TRBV12-3/TRBV12-4,TRBJ2-1,15,few,.,TGTGCCAGCAGTTTTAGGTGGGGGATAAACGACGAGCAGTTCTTC,CASSFRWGINDEQFF
TRBV4-1,TRBJ2-6,16,.,.,TGCGCCAGCAGCCAGGGCAGAAGCTCTGGGGCCAACGTCCTGACTTTC,CASSQGRSSGANVLTF
TRBV7-9,TRBJ2-6,15,few,.,TGTGCCAGCAGCGTAGGGATCTCTGGGGCCAACGTCCTGACTTTC,CASSVGISGANVLTF
TRBV10-3,TRBJ1-5,14,few,.,TGTGCCATCGCAGCATCCCGTGGCAATCAGCCCCAGCATTTT,CAIAASRGNQPQHF
TRBV29-1,TRBJ2-7,15,few,TRBD1,TGCAGCGTTGAAGATCGGACAGGGAAGACCTACGAGCAGTACTTC,CSVEDRTGKTYEQYF
TRBV18,TRBJ1-4,13,.,TRBD1,TGTGCCAGCTCACGACAGGGTGGTGAAAAACTGTTTTTT,CASSRQGGEKLFF
TRBV10-3,TRBJ1-1,12,few,.,TGTGCCATCAGTTCTATGAACACTGAAGCTTTCTTT,CAISSMNTEAFF
TRBV12-3/TRBV12-4,TRBJ2-2,15,.,TRBD1,TGTGCCAGCAGTTCGGACAGGGGAAACACCGGGGAGCTGTTTTTT,CASSSDRGNTGELFF
TRBV29-1,TRBJ2-1,15,few,.,TGCAGCGTTGAAGATCGGCGGACAGAGACAGAAGAGCAGTTCTTC,CSVEDRRTETEEQFF
TRBV7-2,TRBJ2-7,13,.,.,TGTGCCAGCAGCCCATTTACCTCCTACGAGCAGTACTTC,CASSPFTSYEQYF
TRBV6-2/TRBV6-3,TRBJ2-7,11,.,.,TGTGCCAGCACCGGAAGGAACGAGCAGTACTTC,CASTGRNEQYF
TRBV25-1,TRBJ1-6,16,few,.,TGTGCCAGCAGCGGTAGCCGGGGGTCCTATAATTCACCCCTCCACTTT,CASSGSRGSYNSPLHF
TRBV3-1,TRBJ2-1,16,few,.,TGTGCCAGCAGCCAAGATGGGGGGGCCCCCTACAATGAGCAGTTCTTC,CASSQDGGAPYNEQFF
TRBV18,TRBJ2-1,11,.,.,TGTGCCAGCTCACCGACAGTTGAGCAGTTCTTC,CASSPTVEQFF
TRBV6-1,TRBJ2-3,15,.,.,TGTGCCAGCACTACCAACCCCAGGGAATGGGATACGCAGTATTTT,CASTTNPREWDTQYF
TRBV7-9,TRBJ1-6,17,.,.,TGTGCCAGCAGCTTAGATCCCCTATCGTCCTATAATTCACCCCTCCACTTT,CASSLDPLSSYNSPLHF
TRBV11-2,TRBJ2-1,14,few,TRBD2,TGTGCCAGCAGCTATCGGGAGGCCTGGAATGAGCAGTTCTTC,CASSYREAWNEQFF
TRBV20-1,TRBJ2-1,15,.,TRBD2,TGCAGTGCCCCGCCCGGGGAGGGCCGATACAATGAGCAGTTCTTC,CSAPPGEGRYNEQFF
TRBV7-2,TRBJ1-2,16,.,TRBD1,TGTGCCAGCAGCTTAGCCCCACCGGGGCAGGGGGAAGGCTACACCTTC,CASSLAPPGQGEGYTF
TRBV13,TRBJ2-7,15,few,TRBD1,TGTGCCAGCAGTTCCTCCGGGACAGGCTTCTACGAGCAGTACTTC,CASSSSGTGFYEQYF
TRBV7-2,TRBJ2-3,15,few,.,TGTGCCAGCAGCCCTAGCCGCTCTAGCACAGATACGCAGTATTTT,CASSPSRSSTDTQYF
TRBV20-1,TRBJ1-1,16,few,TRBD1,TGCAGTGCTAGAGATCGGGGGACAGGGCAAAACACTGAAGCTTTCTTT,CSARDRGTGQNTEAFF
TRBV6-4,TRBJ2-7,14,.,.,TGTGCCGACCGAGCACTTGTGAGCTCCTACGAGCAGTACTTC,CADRALVSSYEQYF
TRBV2,TRBJ2-1,15,.,.,TGTGCCAGCAGTCCCTCCCAGGGATCCTACAATGAGCAGTTCTTC,CASSPSQGSYNEQFF
TRBV29-1,TRBJ2-7,14,few,.,TGCAGCGTTGCCGGGACCGTACCACCCTACGAGCAGTACTTC,CSVAGTVPPYEQYF
TRBV3-1,TRBJ2-5,14,.,TRBD2,TGTGCCAGCCAACTCGGACTAGCGCCCAGGGGGCAGTACTTC,CASQLGLAPRGQYF
TRBV5-1,TRBJ1-1,15,few,.,TGCGCCAGCAGCCCCGGAGCGGGCGTTAACACTGAAGCTTTCTTT,CASSPGAGVNTEAFF
TRBV9,TRBJ2-7,14,few,TRBD1,TGTGCCAGCAGCGTAGGGACAGGGGACTACGAGCAGTACTTC,CASSVGTGDYEQYF
TRBV5-1,TRBJ1-1,14,few,.,TGCGCCAGCAGCTTGGACAGCTACGACACTGAAGCTTTCTTT,CASSLDSYDTEAFF
TRBV5-1,TRBJ1-5,15,many,TRBD1,TGCGCCAGCAGCCCAGAGGGACAGATTAATCAGCCCCAGCATTTT,CASSPEGQINQPQHF
TRBV12-3/TRBV12-4,TRBJ2-7,15,few,TRBD2,TGTGCCAGCAAGAGAGGAAGCGGGAGGCCCGGCGAGCAGTACTTC,CASKRGSGRPGEQYF
TRBV20-1,TRBJ2-1,14,many,.,TGCAGTGCTAGGACTCCTAGCTCCTACAATGAGCAGTTCTTC,CSARTPSSYNEQFF
TRBV3-1,TRBJ2-2,14,.,.,TGTGCCAGCAGCCCTACCACGAATAGCGGGGAGCTGTTTTTT,CASSPTTNSGELFF
TRBV7-2,TRBJ2-7,12,many,.,TGTGCCAGCAGTCGCCAGGGCTACGAGCAGTACTTC,CASSRQGYEQYF
TRBV30,TRBJ2-2,13,few,.,TGTGCCTGGAGTGTTCGGTCCGGCGGGGAGCTGTTTTTT,CAWSVRSGGELFF
TRBV29-1,TRBJ2-3,13,.,.,TGCAGCGTTGGAGGAGGGGGCTCCGATACGCAGTATTTT,CSVGGGGSDTQYF
TRBV6-1,TRBJ2-1,14,few,.,TGTGCCAGCAGTCGGCTTGGGCCAAGCAATGAGCAGTTCTTC,CASSRLGPSNEQFF
TRBV20-1,TRBJ1-2,15,.,TRBD1,TGCAGTGCTACCAGGACAGGGGCGACCAACTATGGCTACACCTTC,CSATRTGATNYGYTF
TRBV12-3/TRBV12-4,TRBJ2-2,12,few,.,TGTGCCAGCAGGGTCTCCCCCGGGGAGCTGTTTTTT,CASRVSPGELFF
TRBV6-1,TRBJ2-6,19,.,.,TGTGCCAGCAGGAGGGACGGCTCACCCGAAGTCTCTGGGGCCAACGTCCTGACTTTC,CASRRDGSPEVSGANVLTF
TRBV2,TRBJ2-7,12,.,.,TGTGCCAGCGCCGGCGGCTACTACGAGCAGTACTTC,CASAGGYYEQYF
TRBV12-3/TRBV12-4,TRBJ2-3,14,.,TRBD1,TGTGCCAGCACCCGGGACAGTGGCACAGATACGCAGTATTTT,CASTRDSGTDTQYF
TRBV4-2,TRBJ2-2,16,few,.,TGTGCCAGCAGCCCGAAGAGGGGATCGAACACCGGGGAGCTGTTTTTT,CASSPKRGSNTGELFF
TRBV5-1,TRBJ2-3,15,few,TRBD2,TGCGCCAGCAGCTTAGCGGGGTTCAGCACAGATACGCAGTATTTT,CASSLAGFSTDTQYF
TRBV20-1,TRBJ2-2,16,.,TRBD2,TGCAGTGCTAGAGATGTCTATTTTGGGGGGGACGGGGAGCTGTTTTTT,CSARDVYFGGDGELFF
TRBV4-3,TRBJ1-6,14,few,TRBD1,TGCGCCAGCAGCGACAGGGGAAATAATTCACCCCTCCACTTT,CASSDRGNNSPLHF
TRBV5-4,TRBJ2-5,16,few,.,TGTGCCAGCAGCATATATCCGGGGGGCTTGGGGGAGACCCAGTACTTC,CASSIYPGGLGETQYF
TRBV5-1,TRBJ2-7,13,few,.,TGCGCCAGCCAACCAGGACAGACCTACGAGCAGTACTTC,CASQPGQTYEQYF